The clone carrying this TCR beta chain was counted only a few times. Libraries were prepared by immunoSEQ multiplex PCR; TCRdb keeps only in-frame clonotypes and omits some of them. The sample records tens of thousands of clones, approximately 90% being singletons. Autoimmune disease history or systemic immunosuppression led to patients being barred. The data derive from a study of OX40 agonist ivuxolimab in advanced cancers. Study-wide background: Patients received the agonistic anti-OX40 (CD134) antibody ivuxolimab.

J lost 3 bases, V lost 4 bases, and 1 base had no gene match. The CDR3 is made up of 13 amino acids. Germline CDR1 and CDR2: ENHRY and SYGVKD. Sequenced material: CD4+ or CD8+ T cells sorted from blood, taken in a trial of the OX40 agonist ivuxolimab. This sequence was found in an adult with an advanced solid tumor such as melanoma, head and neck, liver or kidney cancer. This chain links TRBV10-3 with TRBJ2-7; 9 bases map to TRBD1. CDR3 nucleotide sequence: TGTGCCATCAGTGCGGGACAGGGCTACGAGCAGTACTTC. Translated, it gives CAISAGQGYEQYF.